A single sample is the source of the 13 T cell receptor beta chains below, sequenced in a study of early stage breast cancer tumors. The repertoire was sequenced with immunoSEQ multiplex PCR; TCRdb's copy has only in-frame clones and lacks some. The sample contains 8,500 to 10,000 clones, about 78% of which appear only once. The sample consisted of normal breast tissue next to the tumor. The receptors stem from a person aged 40-50 years with breast cancer.

This chain connects TRBV29-1 to TRBJ2-7, with 7 bases aligning to TRBD2. Germline-derived CDR1 and CDR2 are SQVTM and ANQGSEA. The CDR3 consists of 13 residues. Losses at the gene ends were 4 bases for V and 2 bases for J; bases not matched to a gene: 5. The CDR3 DNA reads TGCAGCGTTGTTGGGGCGGGGGCCTACGAGCAGTACTTC. Amino acid sequence: CSVVGAGAYEQYF.

The rearrangement uses TRBV11-2 and TRBJ2-1; a weak D match, TRBD2 (5 bases). This CDR3 has 15 residues. Germline CDR1 is SGHAT and CDR2 is FQNNGV. V was shortened by 3 bases and J by 7 bases, with 16 bases between the two germline ends. This CDR3 is CASSLGGSSNNEQFF. The CDR3 coding sequence is TGTGCCAGCAGCTTGGGTGGGAGTAGCAATAATGAGCAGTTCTTC.

J is TRBJ1-2 and V is TRBV6-6; D is undetermined. The V gene lost 6 bases and the J gene lost 2 bases, with 16 bases spanning the gap. CDR3 length: 15 residues. The germline V gene has CDR1 MNHNY and CDR2 SVGAGI (reference sequence). Here the CDR3 reads CASRPTGSLNYGYTF. Here the CDR3 DNA reads TGTGCCAGCAGGCCCACGGGATCCCTCAACTATGGCTACACCTTC.

The chain is built from TRBV2 and TRBJ1-2; D perhaps matches TRBD1 (5 bases). The germline gives CDR1 SNHLY, CDR2 FYNNEI. CDR3 length: 13 amino acids. Trimming left V 3 bases short and J 6 bases short, with 11 bases between. The CDR3 is CASSDRVRDGYTF. The DNA for the CDR3 is TGTGCCAGCAGTGACAGGGTGCGCGATGGCTACACCTTC.

This sequence joins TRBV19 and TRBJ2-4, with TRBD1 identical over 7 bases. Germline V gene data show CDR1 as LNHDA and CDR2 as SQIVND (reference sequence). CDR3 length: 16 residues. With 5 bases clipped from V and 0 bases from J, the junction kept 7 bases outside the gene matches. CDR3 bases: TGTGCCAGTAGTCGTGGACAGGTTCTAGCCAAAAACATTCAGTACTTC. The encoded protein is CASSRGQVLAKNIQYF. Together with reference TRBV19 and TRBJ2-4, the CDR3 gives the full variable domain: DGGITQSPKYLFRKEGQNVTLSCEQNLNHDAMYWYRQDPGQGLRLIYYSQIVNDFQKGDIAEGYSVSREKKESFPLTVTSAQKNPTAFYLCASSRGQVLAKNIQYFGAGTRLSVL.

V and J are TRBV6-7 and TRBJ2-5; 9 bases align to TRBD2. Being an ORF, TRBV6-7 has a function that is uncertain. Unmatched junction bases numbered 18, after V lost 5 bases and J lost 5 bases. The CDR3 totals 18 residues. The CDR3 nucleotides are TGTGCCAGCAGTCGTCCCCCCGGGACTAGCTCGCCCTTGGAGACCCAGTACTTC. Its protein product is CASSRPPGTSSPLETQYF.

The J gene is TRBJ2-7, the V gene TRBV5-4, with TRBD2 matching 9 bases. The CDR3 spans 20 residues. The ends lost 4 bases at V and 3 bases at J; junction bases unmatched: 23. Germline values: CDR1 SGHNT, CDR2 YYREEE (reference sequence). This chain's CDR3 is CASSIFPPIGRLAGYYEQYF. In DNA, the CDR3 is TGTGCCAGCAGCATCTTTCCCCCGATAGGCCGGCTAGCGGGATACTACGAGCAGTACTTC.

The rearrangement joins TRBV7-9 to TRBJ1-6; 8 bases map to TRBD1. Germline lookup yields CDR1 SEHNR and CDR2 FQNEAQ (reference sequence). V dropped 0 bases and J dropped 7; count of bases not matched to a gene: 8. This CDR3 is 17 amino acids long. CDR3 DNA: TGTGCCAGCAGCTTAGCGGGGACGGACAGGGAGAATTCACCCCTCCACTTT. Protein product: CASSLAGTDRENSPLHF.

The rearrangement links TRBV5-5 to TRBJ2-7; D gene ambiguous. V dropped 2 bases and J dropped 1 base, with 10 bases sitting between them. This CDR3 region has 14 residues. The germline V gene encodes CDR1 SGHKS and CDR2 YYEKEE (reference sequence). CDR3 protein: CASSLRVGSYEQYF. The DNA of the CDR3 is TGTGCCAGCAGCTTACGGGTGGGATCCTACGAGCAGTACTTC.

V usage is TRBV11-1 and J usage is TRBJ2-3; weak D call: TRBD2 (6 bases). The V end lost 5 bases, the J end lost 6 bases, and 18 bases lay between the germline ends. Germline CDR1 SGHAT, CDR2 FQDESV (reference sequence). This CDR3 has 15 amino acids. DNA for the CDR3: TGTGCCAGCAGCCCATCGGGAGTCCCGACGGATACGCAGTATTTT. Its protein is CASSPSGVPTDTQYF.

This chain connects TRBV28 to TRBJ2-5; D remains ambiguous. V was pared by 3 bases and J by 6 bases, with 8 bases between. CDR3 length equals 12 residues. Germline-derived CDR1 and CDR2 are MDHEN and SYDVKM. The CDR3 here is CASSFGRKTQYF. The CDR3 DNA sequence: TGTGCCAGCAGTTTTGGGCGAAAGACCCAGTACTTC.

This clone was seen just once. V is TRBV5-6 and J is TRBJ2-7; the D is unclear. CDR1 SGHDT and CDR2 YYEEEE come from the germline V gene. V lost 0 bases to trimming and J lost 3 bases, with 4 bases between them. The CDR3 is 12 amino acids. The CDR3 coding sequence is TGTGCCAGCAGCTTGGACTACTACGAGCAGTACTTC. Amino acids: CASSLDYYEQYF.

As DNA, the CDR3 is TGTGCCAGCAGTGTGAGCGGAACTCCAAACAATGAGCAGTTCTTC. Encoded protein: CASSVSGTPNNEQFF. The chain uses TRBV6-5 and TRBJ2-1, with D possibly matching TRBD2 (5 bases). The length of the CDR3 is 15 residues. Germline lookup yields CDR1 MNHEY and CDR2 SVGAGI. Trimming removed 5 bases from V and 5 bases from J, with 16 bases in between.